Presented here are 27 T cell receptor beta chains from one specimen sequenced in a study of Ad26.COV2.S vaccination and SARS-CoV-2 variants. Method: immunoSEQ multiplex PCR; TCRdb's copy keeps in-frame clones and lacks some. The table records a few hundred thousand clones, 75% to 95% of them present only once. Treatment indicated: around 19 received Ad26.COV2.S at low or high dose, single or two shots; a few received placebo; per-sample allocation not given. Day 63 following the first vaccine or placebo injection was when the samples were taken. Sequenced here: peripheral blood, sampled in a trial of Ad26.COV2.S vaccine versus placebo. These receptors originate from a person between 18 and 60 years old who received the Ad26.COV2.S COVID-19 vaccine or a placebo.

The V and J genes are TRBV4-3 and TRBJ2-1; no firm D call. Germline lookup yields CDR1 LGHNA and CDR2 YSLEER. The CDR3 sequence is 13 residues long. V gave up 1 base and J gave up 9 bases, with 10 bases separating them. The CDR3 loop is CASSQVEKAEQFF. CDR3 DNA sequence: TGCGCCAGCAGCCAAGTCGAGAAGGCTGAGCAGTTCTTC.

This CDR3 is CASSLAAGVLGNEQFF. CDR3 nucleotide sequence: TGTGCCAGCAGTTTAGCGGCAGGAGTCCTCGGCAATGAGCAGTTCTTC. The chain couples TRBV27 to TRBJ2-1; no reliable D call. In germline, CDR1 is MNHEY, CDR2 SMNVEV (reference sequence). Trimming took off 2 bases at V and 6 bases at J, with 17 bases between the two ends. The CDR3 spans 16 residues.

The V gene is TRBV5-6, the J gene TRBJ2-7; D not resolved. With 0 bases removed from V and 3 bases from J, the gap between germline ends came to 7 bases. The CDR3 sequence is 13 residues long. In germline, CDR1 is SGHDT, CDR2 YYEEEE. DNA for the CDR3: TGTGCCAGCAGCTTGGGGGCAGGCTACGAGCAGTACTTC. Translation: CASSLGAGYEQYF.

This rearrangement joins TRBV7-7 to TRBJ2-3; 8 bases line up with TRBD1. From germline, CDR1 is SSHAT and CDR2 FNYEAQ (reference sequence). V gave up 1 base and J gave up 4 bases; unmatched junction bases: 1. The CDR3 covers 14 residues. CDR3 in amino acids: CASSLDRGSDTQYF. CDR3 DNA sequence: TGTGCCAGCAGCTTAGACAGGGGGTCAGATACGCAGTATTTT. Using reference TRBV7-7 and TRBJ2-3 for the parts outside the CDR3, the full variable domain is GAGVSQSPRYKVTKRGQDVTLRCDPISSHATLYWYQQALGQGPEFLTYFNYEAQPDKSGLPSDRFSAERPEGSISTLTIQRTEQRDSAMYRCASSLDRGSDTQYFGPGTRLTVL.

The CDR3, as DNA: TGTGCCAGCAGTTTATATCCGGGAGGGAGCTCCTACGAGCAGTACTTC. Protein product: CASSLYPGGSSYEQYF. The genes are TRBV27 and TRBJ2-7; 8 bases map to TRBD2. The J segment lost 0 bases and the V segment lost 1 base, leaving 5 bases of the junction unmatched. The CDR3 runs to 16 residues. From germline, CDR1 is MNHEY and CDR2 SMNVEV (reference sequence).

V gene TRBV27 combines with J gene TRBJ2-1; D is perhaps TRBD2 (6 bases). CDR1 and CDR2 from the germline V gene are MNHEY and SMNVEV (reference sequence). V lost 2 bases, J lost 10 bases, and 15 bases lay in between. The CDR3 extends over 14 amino acids. CDR3 DNA sequence: TGTGCCAGCAGTTTAGTACAAGCTAGCGTAGAGCAGTTCTTC. Encoded protein: CASSLVQASVEQFF.

The V gene is TRBV27, the J gene TRBJ2-3, with D unresolved. Germline V lookup: CDR1 MNHEY, CDR2 SMNVEV (reference sequence). The CDR3 runs to 17 residues. Trimming shortened V by 2 bases and J by 5 bases, and 20 bases separated the two germline ends. CDR3 bases: TGTGCCAGCAGTTTAATGGTAGCCTCAACCGATATAGATACGCAGTATTTT. As protein: CASSLMVASTDIDTQYF.

The chain combines TRBV5-1 with TRBJ1-3; D perhaps matches TRBD1 (6 bases). CDR3 size: 16 residues. V lost 4 bases and J lost 2, with 16 bases in between. Germline lookup yields CDR1 SGHRS and CDR2 YFSETQ. CDR3 DNA: TGCGCCAGCAGCCAGGGCCCGGGGGGCACTGGAAACACCATATATTTT. Encoded protein: CASSQGPGGTGNTIYF.

The chain joins TRBV4-3 to TRBJ2-5; maybe TRBD2 (6 bases). The ends were cut back, 2 bases at V and 5 bases at J, with 9 bases in the middle. CDR1 and CDR2 (germline): LGHNA, YSLEER. CDR3 length: 13 amino acids. In nucleotides, the CDR3 is TGCGCCAGCAGCCAACTAGCGATGGAGACCCAGTACTTC. Translating it yields CASSQLAMETQYF.

This chain joins TRBV4-1 and TRBJ2-1; the match to TRBD1 covers 10 bases. Germline assignment: CDR1 MGHRA and CDR2 YSYEKL. The CDR3 consists of 14 residues. The junction had 8 bases not matched to a gene; V was cut back by 10 bases and J by 5 bases. CDR3 sequence (DNA): TGCGCCATCGAGGCCGGGACAGGGGACAATGAGCAGTTCTTC. This encodes CAIEAGTGDNEQFF.

This chain connects TRBV5-1 to TRBJ2-2; possible D gene TRBD2, 6 bases. CDR1 SGHRS and CDR2 YFSETQ come from the germline V gene. This CDR3 comprises 15 residues. The germline V and J ends were trimmed by 4 bases and 0 bases, with 10 bases remaining between them. The CDR3 DNA reads as TGCGCCAGCAGCCACGGAGGGTCGAACACCGGGGAGCTGTTTTTT. Protein sequence: CASSHGGSNTGELFF.

This clone was counted once. Other nucleotide sequences in the sample specify the same CDR3. The CDR3 DNA reads TGTGCCAGCAGTTACCCGAATTCACCCCTCCACTTT. Translating gives CASSYPNSPLHF. The chain is built from TRBV6-5 and TRBJ1-6; D not resolved. Germline V gene sequence: CDR1 MNHEY, CDR2 SVGAGI. V shed 2 bases and J shed 7 bases, with 3 bases lying between them. This CDR3 spans 12 amino acids.

This chain connects TRBV7-8 to TRBJ1-2, with a tentative D call TRBD1 (5 bases). CDR1 and CDR2 from the germline V gene are SGHVS and FQNEAQ. The CDR3 has 13 residues. V was shortened by 5 bases and J by 6 bases, with 13 bases between the two germline ends. The CDR3 coding sequence is TGTGCCAGCAGCCTGGGCAGGGCCGATGGCTACACCTTC. As protein: CASSLGRADGYTF.

This chain joins TRBV6-5 and TRBJ2-5, with 9 bases aligning to TRBD1. Germline CDR1 reads MNHEY; CDR2 reads SVGAGI. Trimming at V came to 3 bases and at J to 2 bases, leaving 7 bases not matched to a gene. The CDR3 covers 16 residues. The CDR3 protein is CASSYAGTGYQETQYF. CDR3 DNA: TGTGCCAGCAGTTATGCCGGGACAGGGTATCAAGAGACCCAGTACTTC.

The gene calls are TRBV9 and TRBJ2-7; 7 bases match TRBD2. From germline, CDR1 is SGDLS and CDR2 YYNGEE. CDR3 length: 15 residues. Unmatched junction bases numbered 12, after V lost 4 bases and J lost 5 bases. DNA of the CDR3: TGTGCCAGCAGCCCCTCTGACTGGGAGGGCGACGAGCAGTACTTC. Translating it yields CASSPSDWEGDEQYF.

The rearrangement joins TRBV3-1 (or the pseudogene TRBV3-2) to TRBJ2-5; 11 bases are shared with TRBD2. J lost 5 bases, V lost 4 bases, and 3 bases had no gene match. The CDR3 is 14 amino acids. Germline CDR1 and CDR2: LGHDT and YNNKEL (reference sequence). CDR3 amino acids: CASSLAGGPETQYF. The CDR3 DNA sequence: TGTGCCAGCAGCCTAGCGGGAGGGCCGGAGACCCAGTACTTC.

The chain uses TRBV7-6 and TRBJ1-1; D perhaps matches TRBD1 (5 bases). CDR3 length: 13 amino acids. V lost 5 bases and J 1 base, leaving 8 bases between the germline ends. Germline CDR1 reads SGHVS; CDR2 reads FNYEAQ. The CDR3 spells CASSPGQNTEAFF. CDR3 DNA sequence: TGTGCCAGCAGCCCAGGACAGAACACTGAAGCTTTCTTT.

Remarks on this clone: One end of the junction fails to match germline, which may point to a read error. The gene calls are TRBV7-7 and TRBJ2-2, with no clear D. CDR3 length: 14 residues. Germline V gene sequence: CDR1 SSHAT, CDR2 FNYEAQ (reference sequence). DNA of the CDR3: TGTGCTAGCAGCTTACAAGCGACCACCGGGGAGCTGTTTTTT. Translating it yields CASSLQATTGELFF.

The chain joins TRBV7-2 to TRBJ2-3; D call uncertain. The V end was cut by 3 bases, the J end by 6 bases, with 4 bases between. The length of the CDR3 is 11 residues. From germline, CDR1 is SGHTA and CDR2 FQGNSA. CDR3 nucleotides: TGTGCCAGCAGCTTCACGGATACGCAGTATTTT. It encodes CASSFTDTQYF.

This chain uses TRBV11-2 with TRBJ2-5; D is possibly TRBD1 (6 bases). Trimming pared 2 bases from V and 4 bases from J, leaving 8 bases between. There are 13 residues in the CDR3. The germline CDR1 and CDR2 sequences are SGHAT and FQNNGV. The CDR3 DNA sequence: TGTGCCAGCAGCTTATCAGGGGTAGAGACCCAGTACTTC. As protein: CASSLSGVETQYF.

The rearrangement uses TRBV27 and TRBJ2-5; 8 nucleotides match TRBD2. Losses at the gene ends were 5 bases for V and 5 bases for J; bases not matched to a gene: 13. The germline V gene has CDR1 MNHEY and CDR2 SMNVEV (reference sequence). The CDR3 spans 16 residues. CDR3 nucleotides: TGTGCCAGCAGTGGGGGACTAGGCGGATCCTGGGAGACCCAGTACTTC. It specifies CASSGGLGGSWETQYF.

Turning to this clone: In the same sample, other DNA sequences code for this CDR3. The rearrangement links TRBV12-3 or TRBV12-4 to TRBJ1-1; no clear D. The CDR3 spans 12 residues. The V end lost 1 base, the J end lost 3 bases, and 3 bases lay between the germline ends. CDR3: CASSLGDTEAFF. The CDR3 DNA follows: TGTGCCAGCAGTTTAGGGGACACTGAAGCTTTCTTT.

The chain employs TRBV7-6 and TRBJ2-7; perhaps D is TRBD1 or TRBD2 (5 bases each). CDR1 is SGHVS and CDR2 is FNYEAQ in the germline V gene. V lost 5 bases, J lost 3 bases, and 17 bases lay in between. This CDR3 contains 15 residues. CDR3 loop: CASSAAAGTIYEQYF. Here the CDR3 DNA reads TGTGCCAGCAGCGCAGCCGCAGGGACCATCTACGAGCAGTACTTC.

The rearrangement joins TRBV27 to TRBJ2-1; 11 bases match TRBD2. J lost 6 bases, V lost 6 bases, and 10 bases had no gene match. Germline loops: CDR1 MNHEY, CDR2 SMNVEV (reference sequence). The CDR3 is 16 amino acids. The CDR3 sequence: CASSPLAGGRVNEQFF. The CDR3 nucleotides are TGTGCCAGCAGCCCCCTAGCGGGAGGCCGGGTCAATGAGCAGTTCTTC.

The V gene is TRBV5-1, the J gene TRBJ2-5; no firm D call. V shed 1 base and J shed 2 bases, with 6 bases lying between them. This CDR3 contains 13 residues. From germline, CDR1 is SGHRS and CDR2 YFSETQ. CDR3 coding DNA: TGCGCCAGCAGCTTGTATCCTCAAGAGACCCAGTACTTC. Its protein is CASSLYPQETQYF.

The V and J genes are TRBV4-3 and TRBJ2-7; D is undetermined. This CDR3 region has 16 residues. The germline V gene encodes CDR1 LGHNA and CDR2 YSLEER. Between the trimmed V and J ends, which lost 0 bases and 0 bases, there was a span of 12 bases. CDR3 sequence (DNA): TGCGCCAGCAGCCAAGAGCTGGCACTGAGCTCCTACGAGCAGTACTTC. Protein: CASSQELALSSYEQYF.

This chain links TRBV19 with TRBJ1-1; TRBD1 matches 10 bases. Looked up from germline, CDR1 is LNHDA and CDR2 is SQIVND (reference sequence). V was clipped by 4 bases and J by 4 bases; unmatched bases: 9. The CDR3 is made up of 16 amino acids. CDR3 protein: CASSTLSGTGATEAFF. The CDR3 nucleotides read TGTGCCAGTAGTACTTTGTCCGGGACAGGGGCCACTGAAGCTTTCTTT.